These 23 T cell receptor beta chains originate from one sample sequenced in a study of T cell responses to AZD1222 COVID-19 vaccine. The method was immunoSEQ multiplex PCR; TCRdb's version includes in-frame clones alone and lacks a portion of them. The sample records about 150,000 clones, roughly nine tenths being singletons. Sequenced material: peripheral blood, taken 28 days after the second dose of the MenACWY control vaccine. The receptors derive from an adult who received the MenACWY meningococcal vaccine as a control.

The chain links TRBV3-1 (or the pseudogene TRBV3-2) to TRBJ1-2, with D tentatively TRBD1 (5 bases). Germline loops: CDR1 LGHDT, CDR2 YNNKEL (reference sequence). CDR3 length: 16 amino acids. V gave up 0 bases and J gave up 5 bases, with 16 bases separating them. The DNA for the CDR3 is TGTGCCAGCAGCCAAGAGGGTTGGCAGGGCGGGTATGGCTACACCTTC. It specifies CASSQEGWQGGYGYTF.

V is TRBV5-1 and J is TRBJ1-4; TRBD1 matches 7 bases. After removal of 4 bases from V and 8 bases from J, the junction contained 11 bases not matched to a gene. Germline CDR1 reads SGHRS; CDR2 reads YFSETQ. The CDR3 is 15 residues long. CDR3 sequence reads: CASSLEAGGREKLFF. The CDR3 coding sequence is TGCGCCAGCAGCCTCGAAGCAGGGGGTCGAGAAAAACTGTTTTTT.

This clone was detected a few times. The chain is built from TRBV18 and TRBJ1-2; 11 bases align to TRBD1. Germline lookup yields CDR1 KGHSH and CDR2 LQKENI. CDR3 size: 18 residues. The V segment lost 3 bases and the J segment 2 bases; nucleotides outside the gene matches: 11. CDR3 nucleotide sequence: TGTGCCAGCTCACCCACCGACGGACAGGGGGCGTTGAACTATGGCTACACCTTC. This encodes CASSPTDGQGALNYGYTF.

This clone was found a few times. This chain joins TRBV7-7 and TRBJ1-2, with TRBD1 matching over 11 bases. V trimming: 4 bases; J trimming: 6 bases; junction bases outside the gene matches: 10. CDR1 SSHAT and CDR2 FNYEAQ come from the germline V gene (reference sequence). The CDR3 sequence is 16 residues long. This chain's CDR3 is CASSCKKRDRGNGYTF. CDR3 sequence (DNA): TGTGCCAGCAGCTGTAAAAAACGGGACAGGGGGAATGGCTACACCTTC.

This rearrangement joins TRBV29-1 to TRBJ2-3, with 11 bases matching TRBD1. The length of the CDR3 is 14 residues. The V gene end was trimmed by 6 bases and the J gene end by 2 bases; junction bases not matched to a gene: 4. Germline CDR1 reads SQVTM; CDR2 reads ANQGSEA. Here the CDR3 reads CSVGTGGITDTQYF. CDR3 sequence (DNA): TGCAGCGTGGGGACAGGGGGGATCACAGATACGCAGTATTTT.

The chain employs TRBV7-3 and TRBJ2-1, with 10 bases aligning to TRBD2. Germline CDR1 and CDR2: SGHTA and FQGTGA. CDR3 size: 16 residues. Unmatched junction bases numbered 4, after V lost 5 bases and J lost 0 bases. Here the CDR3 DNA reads TGTGCCAGCAGCCCATGGACTAGCGGCTCCTACAATGAGCAGTTCTTC. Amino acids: CASSPWTSGSYNEQFF.

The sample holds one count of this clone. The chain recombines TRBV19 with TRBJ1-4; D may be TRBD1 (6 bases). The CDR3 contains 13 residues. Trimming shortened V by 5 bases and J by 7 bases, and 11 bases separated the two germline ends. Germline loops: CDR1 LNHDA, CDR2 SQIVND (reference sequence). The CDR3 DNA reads TGTGCCAGTAGTTGGGACATCGGTGAAAAACTGTTTTTT. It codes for CASSWDIGEKLFF.

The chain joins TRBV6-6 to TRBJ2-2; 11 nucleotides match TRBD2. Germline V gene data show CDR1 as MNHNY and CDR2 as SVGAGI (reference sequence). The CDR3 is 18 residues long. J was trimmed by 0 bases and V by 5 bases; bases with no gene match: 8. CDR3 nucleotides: TGTGCCAGCAGTCCCGGGACTAGCGGAAGCGCGAACACCGGGGAGCTGTTTTTT. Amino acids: CASSPGTSGSANTGELFF.

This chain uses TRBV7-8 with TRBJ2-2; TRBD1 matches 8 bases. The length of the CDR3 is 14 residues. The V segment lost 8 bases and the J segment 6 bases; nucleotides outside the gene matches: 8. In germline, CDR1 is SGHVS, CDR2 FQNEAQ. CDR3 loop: CASQGAGTSGELFF. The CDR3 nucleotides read TGTGCCAGCCAGGGGGCGGGAACCTCCGGGGAGCTGTTTTTT.

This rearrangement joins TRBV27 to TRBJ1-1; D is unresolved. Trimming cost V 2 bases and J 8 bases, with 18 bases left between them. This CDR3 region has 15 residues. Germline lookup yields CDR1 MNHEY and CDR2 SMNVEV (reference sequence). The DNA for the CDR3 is TGTGCCAGCAGTTTACTCCCCTTTGGGAAGGAAGAAGCTTTCTTT. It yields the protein CASSLLPFGKEEAFF.

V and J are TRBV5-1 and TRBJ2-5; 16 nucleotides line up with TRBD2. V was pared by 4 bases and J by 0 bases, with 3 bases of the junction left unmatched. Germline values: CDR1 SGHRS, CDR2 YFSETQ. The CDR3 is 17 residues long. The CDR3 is CASSPGLAGGYQETQYF. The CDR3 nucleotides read TGCGCCAGCAGCCCGGGACTAGCGGGAGGGTACCAAGAGACCCAGTACTTC.

Written as DNA, the CDR3 is TGCGCCAGCAGCTTGGTAGGGGCGCGGGGCACAGATACGCAGTATTTT. Its protein is CASSLVGARGTDTQYF. The genes are TRBV5-1 and TRBJ2-3; D assignment may be TRBD1 or TRBD2 (5 bases each). The CDR3 is made up of 16 amino acids. Germline values: CDR1 SGHRS, CDR2 YFSETQ. Trimming pared 0 bases from V and 1 base from J, leaving 12 bases between.

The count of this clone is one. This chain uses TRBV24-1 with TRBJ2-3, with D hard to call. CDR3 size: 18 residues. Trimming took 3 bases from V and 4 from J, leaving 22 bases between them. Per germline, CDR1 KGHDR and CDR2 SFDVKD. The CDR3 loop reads CATSDPWGPGPSPDTQYF. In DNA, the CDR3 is TGTGCCACCAGTGATCCGTGGGGTCCAGGCCCTTCTCCAGATACGCAGTATTTT.

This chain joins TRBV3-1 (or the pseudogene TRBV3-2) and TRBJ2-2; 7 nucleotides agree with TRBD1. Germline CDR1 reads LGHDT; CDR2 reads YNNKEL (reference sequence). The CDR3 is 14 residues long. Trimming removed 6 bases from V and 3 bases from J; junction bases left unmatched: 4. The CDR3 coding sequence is TGTGCCAGCAGGAGTGGACAGGACACCGGGGAGCTGTTTTTT. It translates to CASRSGQDTGELFF.

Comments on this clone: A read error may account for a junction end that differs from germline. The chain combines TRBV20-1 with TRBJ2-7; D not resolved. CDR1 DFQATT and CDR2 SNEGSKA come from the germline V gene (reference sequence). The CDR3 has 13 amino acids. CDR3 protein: CSASPPASDEQYF. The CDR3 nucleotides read TGCAGTGCTAGTCCCCCGGCCTCCGACGAGCAGTACTTC.

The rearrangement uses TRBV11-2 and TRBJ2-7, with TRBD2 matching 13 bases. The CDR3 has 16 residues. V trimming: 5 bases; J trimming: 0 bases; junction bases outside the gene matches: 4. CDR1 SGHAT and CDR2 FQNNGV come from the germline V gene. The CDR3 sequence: CASSLRTSGSSYEQYF. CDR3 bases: TGTGCCAGCAGCCTCCGGACTAGCGGGAGCTCCTACGAGCAGTACTTC.

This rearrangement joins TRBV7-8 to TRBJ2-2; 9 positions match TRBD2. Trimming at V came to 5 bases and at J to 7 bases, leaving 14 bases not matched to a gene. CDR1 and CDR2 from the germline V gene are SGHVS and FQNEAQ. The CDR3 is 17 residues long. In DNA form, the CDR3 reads TGTGCCAGCAGCCCCCTCCCGTCTAGCGGGGTTAGCGGGGAGCTGTTTTTT. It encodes CASSPLPSSGVSGELFF. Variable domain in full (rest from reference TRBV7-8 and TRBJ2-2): GAGVSQSPRYKVAKRGQDVALRCDPISGHVSLFWYQQALGQGPEFLTYFQNEAQLDKSGLPSDRFFAERPEGSVSTLKIQRTQQEDSAVYLCASSPLPSSGVSGELFFGEGSRLTVL.

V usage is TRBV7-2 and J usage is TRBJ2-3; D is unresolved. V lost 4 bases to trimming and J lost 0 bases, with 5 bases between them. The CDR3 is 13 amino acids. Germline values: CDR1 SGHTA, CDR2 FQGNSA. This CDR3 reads CASSSLSTDTQYF. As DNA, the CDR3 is TGTGCCAGCAGCTCCCTGAGCACAGATACGCAGTATTTT.

CDR3 DNA: TGCGCCAGCAGTGACCCTAGCTTGAGCACAGATACGCAGTATTTT. Translated, it gives CASSDPSLSTDTQYF. The chain recombines TRBV10-1 with TRBJ2-3; D might be TRBD2 (5 bases). CDR3 length: 15 amino acids. V gave up 3 bases and J gave up 0 bases, with 10 bases separating them. The germline CDR1 and CDR2 sequences are WNHNN and SYGVQD (reference sequence).

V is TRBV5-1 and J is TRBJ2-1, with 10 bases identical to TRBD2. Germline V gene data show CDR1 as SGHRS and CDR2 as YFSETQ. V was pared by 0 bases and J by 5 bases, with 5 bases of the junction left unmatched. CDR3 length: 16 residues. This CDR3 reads CASSLASTSGNNEQFF. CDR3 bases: TGCGCCAGCAGCTTGGCCTCAACTAGCGGGAACAATGAGCAGTTCTTC.

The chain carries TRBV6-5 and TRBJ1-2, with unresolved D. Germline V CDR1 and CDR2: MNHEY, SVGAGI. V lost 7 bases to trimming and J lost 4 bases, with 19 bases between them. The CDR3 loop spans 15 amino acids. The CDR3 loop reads CASTDPRSFSYGYTF. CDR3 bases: TGTGCCAGCACCGACCCGCGGTCGTTCAGCTATGGCTACACCTTC.

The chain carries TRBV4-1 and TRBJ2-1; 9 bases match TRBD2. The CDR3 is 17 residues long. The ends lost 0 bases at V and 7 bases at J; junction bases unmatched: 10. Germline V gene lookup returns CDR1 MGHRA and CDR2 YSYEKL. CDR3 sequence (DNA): TGCGCCAGCAGCCAAGATTTGGCGGGAGGGCGGGGTAATGAGCAGTTCTTC. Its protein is CASSQDLAGGRGNEQFF.

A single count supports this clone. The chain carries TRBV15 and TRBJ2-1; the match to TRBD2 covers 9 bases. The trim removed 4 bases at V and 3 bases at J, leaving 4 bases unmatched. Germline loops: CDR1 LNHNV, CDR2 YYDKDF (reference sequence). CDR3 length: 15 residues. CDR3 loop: CATSTGLAHYNEQFF. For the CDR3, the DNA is TGTGCCACCAGCACGGGACTAGCTCACTACAATGAGCAGTTCTTC.